A selection of T cell receptor beta chains follows, all from one sample in a study of T cell repertoires in cytomegalovirus infection. Their antigen targets remain unknown. MiXCR, run by TCRdb on the reads, gives a single entry per CDR3 protein. The table records about 920,000 distinct CDR3 sequences, about 33% of them present only once. This specimen consisted of cultured CD8+ T cells from PBMCs, obtained from culture after CMV antigen stimulation. These receptors were collected from a human donor in good health (CMV status not recorded). Some clones in this sample may be carry-over from other donors' samples. CDR3s include the opening cysteine and the closing phenylalanine or tryptophan. The D gene is left open where the match is weak. Not all rows give a size; the values are once, few, many and, for expanded clones, a class.

D	size	V	J	CDR3	DNA
NA	NA	TRBV9	TRBJ2-1	CASSVARAPIDEQFF	TGTGCCAGCAGCGTAGCTCGAGCCCCAATCGATGAGCAGTTCTTC
TRBD1	NA	TRBV19	TRBJ2-1	CASSPGQGAINEQFF	TGTGCCAGTAGTCCAGGACAGGGGGCCATCAATGAGCAGTTCTTC
NA	NA	TRBV15	TRBJ1-2	CATSGHAGAPRWGYTF	TGTGCCACCAGCGGTCATGCCGGGGCACCTCGCTGGGGCTACACCTTC
NA	few	TRBV7-6	TRBJ1-2	CASREVRGYTF	TGTGCCAGCAGGGAAGTACGGGGCTACACCTTC
NA	NA	TRBV6-2/TRBV6-3	TRBJ2-1	CASSSFGPYNEQFF	TGTGCCAGCAGTTCTTTTGGGCCCTACAATGAGCAGTTCTTC
TRBD2	few	TRBV20-1	TRBJ2-7	CSARDRAGAYEQYF	TGCAGTGCTAGAGATCGGGCGGGGGCCTACGAGCAGTACTTC
TRBD2	once	TRBV13	TRBJ2-1	CASSFYLSGGPYNEQFF	TGTGCCAGCAGCTTTTACCTTAGCGGGGGGCCTTACAATGAGCAGTTCTTC
TRBD2	few	TRBV11-3	TRBJ2-1	CASSPSGGWNEQFF	TGTGCCAGCAGCCCTAGCGGGGGTTGGAATGAGCAGTTCTTC
TRBD2	NA	TRBV6-5	TRBJ2-3	CASSYGLAGGPDTQYF	TGTGCCAGCAGTTACGGGCTAGCGGGGGGGCCAGATACGCAGTATTTT
NA	many	TRBV12-3/TRBV12-4	TRBJ1-3	CASSVGSSGNTIYF	TGTGCCAGCAGTGTGGGGAGCTCTGGAAACACCATATATTTT
TRBD1	NA	TRBV12-5	TRBJ2-1	CASGLVGTGYNEQFF	TGTGCTAGTGGTTTGGTGGGGACAGGCTACAATGAGCAGTTCTTC